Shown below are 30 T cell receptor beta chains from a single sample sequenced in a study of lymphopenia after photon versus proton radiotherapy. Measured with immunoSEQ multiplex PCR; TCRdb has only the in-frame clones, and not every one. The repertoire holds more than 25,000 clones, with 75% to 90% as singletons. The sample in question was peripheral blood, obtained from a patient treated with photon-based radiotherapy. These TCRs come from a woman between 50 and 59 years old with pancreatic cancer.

The CDR3 loop reads CASSYHGTGGPQYF. CDR3 in DNA: TGTGCCAGCAGTTACCACGGGACAGGCGGTCCCCAGTACTTC. The V and J genes are TRBV6-5 and TRBJ2-7, with 8 bases aligning to TRBD1. Germline CDR1 reads MNHEY; CDR2 reads SVGAGI. After removal of 2 bases from V and 10 bases from J, the junction contained 10 bases not matched to a gene. The length of the CDR3 is 14 residues.

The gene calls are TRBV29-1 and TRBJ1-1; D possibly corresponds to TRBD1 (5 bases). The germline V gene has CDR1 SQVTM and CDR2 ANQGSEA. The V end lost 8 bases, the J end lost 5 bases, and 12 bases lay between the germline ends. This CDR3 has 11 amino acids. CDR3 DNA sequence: TGCAGCTCCCGGGACGGAACTGAAGCTTTCTTT. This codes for CSSRDGTEAFF.

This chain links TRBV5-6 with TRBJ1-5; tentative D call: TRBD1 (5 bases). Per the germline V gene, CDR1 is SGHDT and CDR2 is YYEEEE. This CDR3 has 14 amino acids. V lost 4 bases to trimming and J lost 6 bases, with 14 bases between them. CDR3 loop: CASSTGGVGQPQHF. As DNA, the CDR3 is TGTGCCAGCAGCACCGGGGGGGTAGGTCAGCCCCAGCATTTT.

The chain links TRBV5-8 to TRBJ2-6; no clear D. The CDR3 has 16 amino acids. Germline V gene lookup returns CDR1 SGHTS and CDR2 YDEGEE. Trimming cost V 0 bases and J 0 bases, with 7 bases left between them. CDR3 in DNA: TGTGCCAGCAGCTTGGTTGAAGTCTCTGGGGCCAACGTCCTGACTTTC. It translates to CASSLVEVSGANVLTF. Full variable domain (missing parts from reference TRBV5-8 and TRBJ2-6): EAGVTQSPTHLIKTRGQQATLRCSPISGHTSVYWYQQALGLGLQFLLWYDEGEERNRGNFPPRFSGRQFPNYSSELNVNALELEDSALYLCASSLVEVSGANVLTFGAGSRLTVL.

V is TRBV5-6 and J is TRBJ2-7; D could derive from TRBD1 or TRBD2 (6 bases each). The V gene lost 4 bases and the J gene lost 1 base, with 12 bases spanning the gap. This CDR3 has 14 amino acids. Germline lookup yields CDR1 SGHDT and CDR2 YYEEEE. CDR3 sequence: CASSGRTVSYEQYF. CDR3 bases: TGTGCCAGCAGCGGGAGGACAGTTTCCTACGAGCAGTACTTC.

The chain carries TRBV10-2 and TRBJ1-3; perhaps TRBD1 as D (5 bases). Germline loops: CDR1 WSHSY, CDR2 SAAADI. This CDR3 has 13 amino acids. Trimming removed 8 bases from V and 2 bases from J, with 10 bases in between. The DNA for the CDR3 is TGCGCCAGCGGAGGGGAAACTGGAAACACCATATATTTT. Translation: CASGGETGNTIYF.

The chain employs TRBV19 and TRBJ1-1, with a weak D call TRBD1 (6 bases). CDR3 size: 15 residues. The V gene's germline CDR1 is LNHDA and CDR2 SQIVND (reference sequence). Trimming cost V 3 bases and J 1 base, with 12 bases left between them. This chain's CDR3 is CASSMGAPSNTEAFF. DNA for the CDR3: TGTGCCAGTAGTATGGGGGCACCCTCGAACACTGAAGCTTTCTTT.

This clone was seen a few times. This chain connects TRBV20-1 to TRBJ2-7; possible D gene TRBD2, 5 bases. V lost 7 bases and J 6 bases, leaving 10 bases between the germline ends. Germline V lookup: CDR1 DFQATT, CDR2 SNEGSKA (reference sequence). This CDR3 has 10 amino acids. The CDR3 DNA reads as TGCAGTGTCACACGGGGCGAGCAGTACTTC. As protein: CSVTRGEQYF.

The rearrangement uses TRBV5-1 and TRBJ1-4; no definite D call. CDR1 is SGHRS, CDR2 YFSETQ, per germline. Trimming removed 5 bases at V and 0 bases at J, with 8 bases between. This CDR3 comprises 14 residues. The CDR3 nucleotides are TGCGCCAGCAGGCCCGGCGCAACTAATGAAAAACTGTTTTTT. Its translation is CASRPGATNEKLFF.

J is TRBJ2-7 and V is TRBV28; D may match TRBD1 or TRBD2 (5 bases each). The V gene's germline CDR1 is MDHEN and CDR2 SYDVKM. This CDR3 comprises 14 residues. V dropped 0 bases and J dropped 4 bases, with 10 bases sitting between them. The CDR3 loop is CASSLWGEVYEQYF. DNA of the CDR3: TGTGCCAGCAGTTTATGGGGGGAAGTTTACGAGCAGTACTTC.

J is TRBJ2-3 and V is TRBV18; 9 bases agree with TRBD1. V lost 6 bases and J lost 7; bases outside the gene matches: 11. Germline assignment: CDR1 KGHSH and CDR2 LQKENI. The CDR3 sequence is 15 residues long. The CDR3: CASSLEGTGIHTQYF. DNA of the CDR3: TGTGCCAGCTCCCTTGAGGGGACAGGGATACATACGCAGTATTTT.

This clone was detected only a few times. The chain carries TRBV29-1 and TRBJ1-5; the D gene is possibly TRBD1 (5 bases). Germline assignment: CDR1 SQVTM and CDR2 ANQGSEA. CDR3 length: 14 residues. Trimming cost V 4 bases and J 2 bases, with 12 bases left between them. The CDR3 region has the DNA TGCAGCGTTGCCGCTGGGGCGGGCAATCAGCCCCAGCATTTT. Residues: CSVAAGAGNQPQHF.

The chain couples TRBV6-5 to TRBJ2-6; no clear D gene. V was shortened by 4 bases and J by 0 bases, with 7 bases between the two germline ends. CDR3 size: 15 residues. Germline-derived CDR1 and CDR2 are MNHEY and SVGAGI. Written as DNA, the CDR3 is TGTGCCAGCAGTTTTAAGGGCTCTGGGGCCAACGTCCTGACTTTC. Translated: CASSFKGSGANVLTF.

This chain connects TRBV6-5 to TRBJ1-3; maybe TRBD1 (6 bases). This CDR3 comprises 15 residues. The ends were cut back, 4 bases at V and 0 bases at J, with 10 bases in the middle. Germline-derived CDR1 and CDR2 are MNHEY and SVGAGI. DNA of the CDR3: TGTGCCAGCAGTTCCGACAGGAGCTCTGGAAACACCATATATTTT. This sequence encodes CASSSDRSSGNTIYF.

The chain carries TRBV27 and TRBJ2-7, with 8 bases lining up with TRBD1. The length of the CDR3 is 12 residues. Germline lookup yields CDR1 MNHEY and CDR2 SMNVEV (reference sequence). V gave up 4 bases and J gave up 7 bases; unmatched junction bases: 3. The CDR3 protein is CASSSHRGEQYF. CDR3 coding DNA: TGTGCCAGCAGTTCGCACAGGGGGGAGCAGTACTTC.

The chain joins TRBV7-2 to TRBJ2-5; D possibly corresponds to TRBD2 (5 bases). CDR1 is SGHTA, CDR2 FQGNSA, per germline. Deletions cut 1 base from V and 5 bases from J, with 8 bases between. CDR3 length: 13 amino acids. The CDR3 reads CASSLGLAETQYF. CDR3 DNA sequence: TGTGCCAGCAGCTTAGGGCTAGCTGAGACCCAGTACTTC.

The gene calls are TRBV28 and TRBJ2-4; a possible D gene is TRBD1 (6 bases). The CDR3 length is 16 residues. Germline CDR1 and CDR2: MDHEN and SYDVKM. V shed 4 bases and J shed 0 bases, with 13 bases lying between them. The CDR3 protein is CASSSNRARAKNIQYF. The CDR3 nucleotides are TGTGCCAGCAGTTCCAACAGGGCAAGAGCCAAAAACATTCAGTACTTC.

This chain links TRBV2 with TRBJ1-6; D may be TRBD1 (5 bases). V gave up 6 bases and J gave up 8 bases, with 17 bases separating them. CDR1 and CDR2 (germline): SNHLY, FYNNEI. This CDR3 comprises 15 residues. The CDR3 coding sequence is TGTGCCAGCAGGGCCGGACTCCGGGGGGATTCACCCCTCCACTTT. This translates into CASRAGLRGDSPLHF. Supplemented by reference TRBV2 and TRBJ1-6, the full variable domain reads EPEVTQTPSHQVTQMGQEVILRCVPISNHLYFYWYRQILGQKVEFLVSFYNNEISEKSEIFDDQFSVERPDGSNFTLKIRSTKLEDSAMYFCASRAGLRGDSPLHFGNGTRLTVT.

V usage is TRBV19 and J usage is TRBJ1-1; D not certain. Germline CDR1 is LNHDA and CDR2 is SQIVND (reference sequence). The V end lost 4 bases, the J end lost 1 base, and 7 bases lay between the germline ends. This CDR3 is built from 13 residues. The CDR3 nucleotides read TGTGCCAGTAGTACAAGGCAGAACACTGAAGCTTTCTTT. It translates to CASSTRQNTEAFF.

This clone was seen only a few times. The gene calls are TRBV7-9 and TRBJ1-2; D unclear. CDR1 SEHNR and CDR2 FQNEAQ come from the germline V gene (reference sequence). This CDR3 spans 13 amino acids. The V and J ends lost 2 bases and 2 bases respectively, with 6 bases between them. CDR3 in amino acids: CASSLQPNYGYTF. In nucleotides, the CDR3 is TGTGCCAGCAGCTTACAGCCCAACTATGGCTACACCTTC.

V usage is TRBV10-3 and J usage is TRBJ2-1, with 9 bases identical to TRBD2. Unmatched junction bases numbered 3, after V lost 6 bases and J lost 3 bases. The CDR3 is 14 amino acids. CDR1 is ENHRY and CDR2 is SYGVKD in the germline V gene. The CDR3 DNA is TGTGCCATCAGGGCTAGCGGGATCTACAATGAGCAGTTCTTC. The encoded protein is CAIRASGIYNEQFF.

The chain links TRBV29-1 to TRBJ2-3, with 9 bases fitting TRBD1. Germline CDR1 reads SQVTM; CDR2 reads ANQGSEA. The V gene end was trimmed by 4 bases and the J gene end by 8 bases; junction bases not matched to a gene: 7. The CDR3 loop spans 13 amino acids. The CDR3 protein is CSVGDRVQGTQYF. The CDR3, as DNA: TGCAGCGTTGGGGACAGGGTTCAAGGTACGCAGTATTTT.

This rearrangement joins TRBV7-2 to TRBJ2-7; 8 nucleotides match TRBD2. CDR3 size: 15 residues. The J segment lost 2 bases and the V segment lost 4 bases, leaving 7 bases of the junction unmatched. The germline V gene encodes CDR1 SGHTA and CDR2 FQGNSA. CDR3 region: CASSSSAGGPYEQYF. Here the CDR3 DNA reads TGTGCCAGCAGCTCCTCTGCGGGAGGCCCCTACGAGCAGTACTTC.

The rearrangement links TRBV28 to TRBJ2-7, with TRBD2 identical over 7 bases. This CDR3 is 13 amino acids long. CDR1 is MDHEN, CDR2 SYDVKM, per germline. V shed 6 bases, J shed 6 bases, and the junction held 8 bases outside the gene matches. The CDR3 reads CASSLGRESEQYF. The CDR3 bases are TGTGCCAGCAGCCTGGGGAGGGAGTCCGAGCAGTACTTC.

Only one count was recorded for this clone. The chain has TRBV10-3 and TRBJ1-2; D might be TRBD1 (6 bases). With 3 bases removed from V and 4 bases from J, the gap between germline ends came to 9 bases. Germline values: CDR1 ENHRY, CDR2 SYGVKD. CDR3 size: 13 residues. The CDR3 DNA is TGTGCCATCAGTGATGACAGGCCCTATGGCTACACCTTC. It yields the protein CAISDDRPYGYTF.

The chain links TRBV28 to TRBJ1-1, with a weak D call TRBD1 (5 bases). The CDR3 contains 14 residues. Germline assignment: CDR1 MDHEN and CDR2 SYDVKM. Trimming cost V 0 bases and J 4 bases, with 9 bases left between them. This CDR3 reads CASSLWGLSTEAFF. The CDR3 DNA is TGTGCCAGCAGTTTATGGGGGCTGAGCACTGAAGCTTTCTTT.

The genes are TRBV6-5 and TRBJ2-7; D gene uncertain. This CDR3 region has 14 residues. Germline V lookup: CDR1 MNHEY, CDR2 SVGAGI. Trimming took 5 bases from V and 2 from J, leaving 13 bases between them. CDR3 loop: CASSPSGVAYEQYF. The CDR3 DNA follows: TGTGCCAGCAGTCCCTCCGGAGTCGCCTACGAGCAGTACTTC.

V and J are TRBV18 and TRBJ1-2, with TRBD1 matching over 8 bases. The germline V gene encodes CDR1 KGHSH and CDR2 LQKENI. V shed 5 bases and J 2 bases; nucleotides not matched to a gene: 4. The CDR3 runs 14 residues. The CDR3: CASSSDRANYGYTF. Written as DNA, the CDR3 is TGTGCCAGCTCATCGGACAGGGCCAACTATGGCTACACCTTC.

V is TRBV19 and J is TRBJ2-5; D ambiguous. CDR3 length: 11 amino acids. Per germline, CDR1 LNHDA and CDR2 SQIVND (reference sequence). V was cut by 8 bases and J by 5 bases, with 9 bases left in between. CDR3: CASGLGETQYF. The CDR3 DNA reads TGTGCCAGTGGGTTAGGGGAGACCCAGTACTTC.

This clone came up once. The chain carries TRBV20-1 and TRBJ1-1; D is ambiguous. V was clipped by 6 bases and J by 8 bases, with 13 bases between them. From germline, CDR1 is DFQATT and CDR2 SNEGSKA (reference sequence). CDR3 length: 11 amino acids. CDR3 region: CSADGIKEAFF. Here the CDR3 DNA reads TGCAGTGCCGACGGGATAAAGGAAGCTTTCTTT.